Sequencing of this T cell receptor (beta chain) was carried out in a study of STAT3 mutations in large granular lymphocyte leukemia (dated by TCRdb to 2018 to 2020). The study in broad terms: Roughly half of the T-LGLL patients who were sequenced longitudinally carried canonical activating STAT3 mutations. Over half of the T-LGLL patients were given one or more immunosuppressive therapy regimens, and around 40% of those treated had a hematologic response. Serial deep sequencing of TCRbeta CDR3 and STAT3 was performed in patients with T-cell large granular lymphocyte leukemia to reconstruct clonal hierarchy and dynamics. From an initial cohort of 200 to 250 LGL patients, 15 to 20 representative T-LGLL cases were selected for longitudinal TCRbeta and STAT3 sequencing. A couple of patients with natural killer LGL leukemia were also sequenced longitudinally as controls within the study. On average, sequencing was done at around 4 time points per patient, with the number of samplings ranging from 2 to 8. Points the paper makes about the study in general: Because no samples were available when a clone first appeared, clonal expansion was inferred from samplings taken at other points. TCR clonotype switching after therapy was seen in about 35% of the 18 patients, with all newly emerging clones being STAT3 wild type. Persisting codominant clonotypes in some patients meant a small but highly pathogenic clone may have been missed. Linking therapy response to changes in TCR clonal burden was complicated by variable intervals between samplings and by differing treatment regimens. All T-LGLL patients had at least one immunodominant TCRbeta clonotype, and roughly half had multiple immunodominant subclonotypes. Dominant TCR clone burden was found to exceed STAT3 mutant burden in several patients, suggesting that STAT3 mutation arose secondarily within a pre-expanded clone.

Unmatched junction bases come to 9, with V trimmed by 5 bases and J by 7 bases. Reading the germline V gene (reference sequence) gives CDR1 SGHNT and CDR2 YYREEE. Counted from cysteine to phenylalanine, this CDR3 has 13 amino acids. Only CDR3 DNA is held: 39 bases, read in frame from base 1. An Illumina MiSeq was used to sequence the TCRbeta libraries, yielding an average of about 42,000 productive templates per sample. The immunoSEQ assay, which uses multiplex PCR amplification, was used to generate TCRbeta CDR3 libraries. Turning to the authors' computational methods: Repertoire diversity was calculated as previously defined, and values close to 0 indicated extremely monoclonal samples. As stored in TCRdb, this immuneACCESS dataset retains in-frame rearrangements with V and J assigned. A fraction of the clones does not appear; measured against another copy, unresolved V genes explain less than half of the discrepancy, and the remainder lacks a known reason. V and J calls and clone size are given by that table; D and trimming were obtained from the DNA. The sample table lists roughly 1,600 clones, about 60% of them with a count of one. The top ten clones comprise more than 60% of the sample.

To note about this clone: This receptor's antigen is unknown. No base-level quality is on record; no much larger clone is a single base apart.

The same DNA, extracted from blood mononuclear cells, served for both TCR sequencing and STAT3 sequencing. Sequenced input: peripheral blood mononuclear cells. Recombination joined TRBV5-4 with TRBJ2-7, with 7 junctional bases fitting TRBD1. The origin of this receptor is a man in his sixties with T-cell large granular lymphocyte leukemia. Some clones in this sample may be carry-over from other donors' samples. The age is the age at diagnosis. For the CDR3, the sequence is CASRRTGSWEQYF. The nucleotide sequence is TGTGCCAGCAGACGGACAGGTTCTTGGGAGCAGTACTTC.